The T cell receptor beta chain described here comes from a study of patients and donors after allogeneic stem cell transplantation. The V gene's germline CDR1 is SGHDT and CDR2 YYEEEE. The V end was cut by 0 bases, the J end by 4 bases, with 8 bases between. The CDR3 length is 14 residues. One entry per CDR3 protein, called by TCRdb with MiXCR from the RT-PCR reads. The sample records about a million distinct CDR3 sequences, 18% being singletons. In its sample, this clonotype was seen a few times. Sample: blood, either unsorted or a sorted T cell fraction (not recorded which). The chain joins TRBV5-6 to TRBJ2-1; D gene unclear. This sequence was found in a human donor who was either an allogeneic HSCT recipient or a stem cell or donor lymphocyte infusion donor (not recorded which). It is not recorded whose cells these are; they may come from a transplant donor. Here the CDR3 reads CASSLVANYNEQFF. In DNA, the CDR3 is TGTGCCAGCAGCTTGGTTGCCAATTACAATGAGCAGTTCTTC.